This T cell receptor (beta chain) was sequenced for a study of blood T cell repertoires in COVID-19 (TCRdb year 2020). About the full investigation: Collaborator samples came from the United States, Italy and Spain and covered acute and convalescent phases of COVID-19. A freely available public database, intended as a resource for researchers studying the immune response to SARS-CoV-2, is where the repertoires were released. Where available, HLA class I and class II types were taken from metadata supplied by the sample provider and were not determined by assay-based typing. The material from the prospective study consisted of cDNA or gDNA derived from T cells, B-cell-depleted T cells, or PBMCs. Samples came from the ongoing ImmuneRACE study (first 160 participants) plus 1,254 subjects from 6 global collaborators. The dataset comprised deeply sampled blood TCRbeta repertoires from subjects exposed to, actively infected with, or recovered from COVID-19. A de-identified subject ID, COVID-19 status, age in years and sex were almost always included in the sample metadata. Beyond this particular receptor, the publication reports: Clinical and demographic metadata were provided uncurated, with the amount varying by source and participant.

Samples from volunteer blood donors who had recovered from COVID-19 were contributed by a second Seattle source. Whole blood was collected in K2EDTA tubes by collaborating institutions according to the institutions' own protocols. For TCRbeta analysis, collaborators shipped samples as frozen whole blood, isolated PBMCs, or DNA extracted from either of those sample types. Germline trimming: 1 base from V, 6 bases from J; junction bases outside gene matches: 5. The germline V gene (reference sequence) specifies LGHDT as CDR1 and YNNKEL as CDR2. Taken from cysteine to phenylalanine, the CDR3 has 16 residues. Only the CDR3 part of the read is kept: 48 bases, read in frame from the first base. The immunoSEQ Assay, a bias-controlled multiplex PCR, was used to amplify TCRbeta CDR3 regions from genomic DNA. Turning to the authors' computational methods: Nucleated cell counts per sample were estimated from amplification of reference gene primers within the assay. To quantify the absolute abundance of each unique TCRbeta CDR3 rearrangement, sequence reads were collapsed and filtered. For each sample, productive Simpson clonality was calculated as the square root of Simpson's diversity index across productive rearrangements. In TCRdb, the immuneACCESS table is reduced to in-frame sequences with V and J assigned. These tables do not hold every clone; where another copy was compared, an unresolved V gene accounts for under half, and the others remain unexplained. V, J and clone size reflect that table, while D and trimming were determined from the DNA. This sample is represented by 250,000 or so clones; roughly 89% of them were singletons. Of the sample, 4% to 5% is held by the ten largest clones.

Comments on this clone: The specificity of this receptor is unknown. No much larger clonotype is one base removed from it; base qualities were not supplied.

The sequenced sample consisted of peripheral blood. The clonotype was recovered from a woman in her thirties or forties who had recovered from COVID-19. The sequence is built from TRBV3-1 (or the pseudogene TRBV3-2) and TRBJ1-4, with 10 central nucleotides matching TRBD1. The CDR3 region reads CASSQGSGQGYEKLFF. The sequenced DNA: TGTGCCAGCAGCCAAGGATCGGGACAGGGGTATGAAAAACTGTTTTTT.